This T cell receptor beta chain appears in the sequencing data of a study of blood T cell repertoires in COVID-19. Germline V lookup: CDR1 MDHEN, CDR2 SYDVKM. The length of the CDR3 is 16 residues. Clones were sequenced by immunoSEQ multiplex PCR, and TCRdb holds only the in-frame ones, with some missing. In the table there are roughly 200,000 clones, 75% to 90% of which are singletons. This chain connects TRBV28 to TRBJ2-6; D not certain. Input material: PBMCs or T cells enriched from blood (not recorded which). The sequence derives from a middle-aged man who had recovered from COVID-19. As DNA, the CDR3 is TGTGCAAGCCAAGAAAGCATGGTCTCTGGGGCCAACGTCCTGACTTTC. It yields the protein CASQESMVSGANVLTF.